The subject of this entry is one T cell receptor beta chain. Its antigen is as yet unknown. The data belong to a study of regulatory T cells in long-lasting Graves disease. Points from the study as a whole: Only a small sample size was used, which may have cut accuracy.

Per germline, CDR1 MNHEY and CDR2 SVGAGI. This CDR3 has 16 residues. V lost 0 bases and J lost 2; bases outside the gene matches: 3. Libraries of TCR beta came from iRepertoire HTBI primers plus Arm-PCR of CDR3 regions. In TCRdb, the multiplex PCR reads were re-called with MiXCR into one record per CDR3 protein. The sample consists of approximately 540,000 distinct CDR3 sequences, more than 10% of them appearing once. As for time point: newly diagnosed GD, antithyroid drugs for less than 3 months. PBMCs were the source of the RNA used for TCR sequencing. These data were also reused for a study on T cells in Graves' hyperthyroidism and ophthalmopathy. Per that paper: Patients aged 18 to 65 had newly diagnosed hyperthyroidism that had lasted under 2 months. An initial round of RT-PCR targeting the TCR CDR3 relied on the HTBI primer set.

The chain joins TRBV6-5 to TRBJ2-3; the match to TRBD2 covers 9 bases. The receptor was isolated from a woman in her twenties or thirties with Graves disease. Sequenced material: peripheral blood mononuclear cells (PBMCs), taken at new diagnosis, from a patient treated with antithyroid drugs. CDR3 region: CASSYSGGRATDTQYF. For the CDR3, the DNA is TGTGCCAGCAGTTACTCCGGCGGGAGGGCCACAGATACGCAGTATTTT.